This is a list of T cell receptor beta chains from one sample in a study of blood T cell repertoires in COVID-19. Profiled with immunoSEQ multiplex PCR; TCRdb holds only in-frame clones, not every one. The repertoire includes about half a million clones, 80% to 90% of them detected once, and 3% to 3.5% sits in the top ten. The sequenced sample consisted of peripheral blood. The receptors were gathered from a human donor in a cohort sampled during active COVID-19. Each CDR3 is given with its conserved first and last residue. Each record gives: J gene, V gene, D gene, CDR3 DNA, CDR3 protein. D genes are given only for firm matches.

TRBJ2-7	TRBV6-2/TRBV6-3	TRBD2	TGTGCCAGCAGTTACCCGGGACTAGCGGGAGAATTGGGGGAGCAGTACTTC	CASSYPGLAGELGEQYF
TRBJ1-5	TRBV19	.	TGTGCCAGTAGCCCAGGGGTTAGCAATCAGCCCCAGCATTTT	CASSPGVSNQPQHF
TRBJ2-5	TRBV9	TRBD1	TGTGCCAGCAGCGTAGTCGGGACAGGGGTTCGAGAGACCCAGTACTTC	CASSVVGTGVRETQYF
TRBJ1-1	TRBV2	.	TGTGCCAGCAGGCAGACAGCGAACACTGAAGCTTTCTTT	CASRQTANTEAFF
TRBJ1-5	TRBV11-3	TRBD1	TGTGCCAGCAGCCTCGCGAGGCCTAGGACAGGGAATCAGCCCCAGCATTTT	CASSLARPRTGNQPQHF
TRBJ1-2	TRBV25-1	.	TGTGCCAGCAGTGGATTAACAGGGATCGGCTACACCTTC	CASSGLTGIGYTF
TRBJ2-7	TRBV5-1	.	TGCGCCAGCAGCTTGTGGAGGGCCGGGAGCGAGCAGTACTTC	CASSLWRAGSEQYF
TRBJ1-1	TRBV19	.	TGTGCCAGTAGTACCGTCGGGGGGTCGAACACTGAAGCTTTCTTT	CASSTVGGSNTEAFF
TRBJ2-1	TRBV7-2	TRBD2	TGTGCCAGCAGCTCCTTGACTAGCGGGAGAATATATGAGCAGTTCTTC	CASSSLTSGRIYEQFF
TRBJ2-7	TRBV9	TRBD1	TGTGCCAGCAGCTTAGGACAGGTTAGCTCCTACGAGCAGTACTTC	CASSLGQVSSYEQYF
TRBJ2-7	TRBV7-9	.	TGTGCCAGCAGCTTAGGGGCCTCTGTGGGGCTGAGGCAGTACTTC	CASSLGASVGLRQYF
TRBJ2-1	TRBV2	TRBD2	TGTGCCAGCAGGGGACTAGCGGACTACAATGAGCAGTTCTTC	CASRGLADYNEQFF
TRBJ2-1	TRBV5-4	TRBD2	TGTGCCAGCAGCACTAGCGCCAATGAGCAGTTCTTC	CASSTSANEQFF
TRBJ1-2	TRBV5-8	.	TGTGCCAGCAGCTTAGGACAGAGCTATGGCTACACCTTC	CASSLGQSYGYTF